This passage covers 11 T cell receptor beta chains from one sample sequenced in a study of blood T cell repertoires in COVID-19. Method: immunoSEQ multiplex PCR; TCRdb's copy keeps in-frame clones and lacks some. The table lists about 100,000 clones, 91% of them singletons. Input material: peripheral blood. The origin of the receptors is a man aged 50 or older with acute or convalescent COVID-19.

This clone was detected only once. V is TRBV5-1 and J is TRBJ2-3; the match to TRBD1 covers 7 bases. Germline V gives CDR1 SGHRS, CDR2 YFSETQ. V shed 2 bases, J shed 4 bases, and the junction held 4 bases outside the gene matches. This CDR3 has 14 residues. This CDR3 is CASSFDRDPDTQYF. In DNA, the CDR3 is TGCGCCAGCAGCTTCGACAGGGACCCAGATACGCAGTATTTT.

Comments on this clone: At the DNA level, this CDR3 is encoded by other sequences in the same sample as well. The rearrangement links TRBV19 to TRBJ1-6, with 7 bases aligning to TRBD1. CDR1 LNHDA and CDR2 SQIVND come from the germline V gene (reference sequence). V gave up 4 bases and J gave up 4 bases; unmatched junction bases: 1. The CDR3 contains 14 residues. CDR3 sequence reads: CASSTTGYNSPLHF. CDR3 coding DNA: TGTGCCAGTAGTACGACAGGGTATAATTCACCCCTCCACTTT.

CDR3 in amino acids: CASSISGTEAYEQYF. The CDR3 DNA follows: TGTGCCAGTAGTATTTCCGGGACTGAAGCCTACGAGCAGTACTTC. The chain recombines TRBV19 with TRBJ2-7; possible D gene TRBD2, 6 bases. CDR3 size: 15 residues. Germline V CDR1 and CDR2: LNHDA, SQIVND (reference sequence). V was shortened by 3 bases and J by 2 bases, with 14 bases between the two germline ends.

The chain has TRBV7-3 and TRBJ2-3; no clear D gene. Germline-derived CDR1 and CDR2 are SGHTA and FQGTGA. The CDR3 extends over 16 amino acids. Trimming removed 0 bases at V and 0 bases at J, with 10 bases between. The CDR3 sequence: CASSLTAASSTDTQYF. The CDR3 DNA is TGTGCCAGCAGCTTAACGGCGGCTTCTAGCACAGATACGCAGTATTTT.

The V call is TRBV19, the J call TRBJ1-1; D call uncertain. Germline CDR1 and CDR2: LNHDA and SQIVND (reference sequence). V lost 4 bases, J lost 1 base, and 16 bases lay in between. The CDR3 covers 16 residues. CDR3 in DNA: TGTGCCAGTAGTACCCTCTTCGGGAGGGCGAACACTGAAGCTTTCTTT. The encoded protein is CASSTLFGRANTEAFF.

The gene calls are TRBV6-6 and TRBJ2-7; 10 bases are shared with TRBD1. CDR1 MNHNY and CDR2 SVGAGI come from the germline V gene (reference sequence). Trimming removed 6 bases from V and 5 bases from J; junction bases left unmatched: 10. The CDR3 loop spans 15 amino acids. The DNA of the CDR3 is TGTGCCAGCAGCGGTTACGGGACAGGGGACAACGAGCAGTACTTC. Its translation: CASSGYGTGDNEQYF.

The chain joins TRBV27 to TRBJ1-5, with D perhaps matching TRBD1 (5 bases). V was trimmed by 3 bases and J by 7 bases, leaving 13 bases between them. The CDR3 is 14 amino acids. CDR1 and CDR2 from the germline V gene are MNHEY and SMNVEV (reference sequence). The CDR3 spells CASSFSQATQPQHF. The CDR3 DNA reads TGTGCCAGCAGTTTTTCACAGGCAACACAGCCCCAGCATTTT.

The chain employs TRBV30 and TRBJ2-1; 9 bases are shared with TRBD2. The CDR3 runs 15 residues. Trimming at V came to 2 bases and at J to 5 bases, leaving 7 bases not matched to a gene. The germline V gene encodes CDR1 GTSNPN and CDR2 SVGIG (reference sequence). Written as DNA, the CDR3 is TGTGCCTGGAGTCCCAGCGGGGGGCATAACAATGAGCAGTTCTTC. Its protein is CAWSPSGGHNNEQFF.

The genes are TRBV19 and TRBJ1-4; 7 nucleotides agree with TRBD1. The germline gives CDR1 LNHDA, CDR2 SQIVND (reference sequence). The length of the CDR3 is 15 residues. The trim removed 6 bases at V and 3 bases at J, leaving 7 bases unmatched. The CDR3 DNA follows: TGTGCCAGTAGGACAGGGAAGGCGCCTAATGAAAAACTGTTTTTT. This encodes CASRTGKAPNEKLFF.

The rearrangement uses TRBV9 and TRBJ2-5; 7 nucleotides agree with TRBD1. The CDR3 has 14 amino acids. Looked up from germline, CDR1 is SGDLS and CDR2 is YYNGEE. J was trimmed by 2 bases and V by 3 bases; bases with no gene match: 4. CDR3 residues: CASSGRDSQETQYF. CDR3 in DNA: TGTGCCAGCAGCGGTCGGGACAGTCAAGAGACCCAGTACTTC.

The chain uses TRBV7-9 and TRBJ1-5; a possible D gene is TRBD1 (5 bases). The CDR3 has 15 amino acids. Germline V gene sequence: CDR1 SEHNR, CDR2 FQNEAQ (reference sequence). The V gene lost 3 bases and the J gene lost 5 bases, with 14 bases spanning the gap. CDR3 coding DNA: TGTGCCAGCAGCTTCGACGGGGGGAAGTATCAGCCCCAGCATTTT. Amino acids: CASSFDGGKYQPQHF.